This T cell receptor (beta chain) stems from a study of T cell repertoires in cytomegalovirus infection. About the research overall: CMV epitopes in the study were HLA-C-restricted (recently identified) and HLA-B-restricted (well studied). Through public TCR beta signatures, both CMV infection and matching HLA type were indicated. Study outcomes and limitations: Cumulative public TCR beta family frequency identified carriers of CMV plus the relevant HLA. Dominant in the ex vivo response were TCR beta clonotypes restricted by HLA-C and specific for CMV.

Germline CDR1 is SEHNR and CDR2 is FQNEAQ (reference sequence). The CDR3 consists of 13 residues. The J segment lost 0 bases and the V segment lost 8 bases, leaving 4 bases of the junction unmatched. Turning to this clonotype: What it binds is not known.

TCRdb processed the reads anew with MiXCR; each CDR3 protein has one entry. The sample has 350,000 to 400,000 distinct CDR3 sequences; roughly 34% are singletons. V and J are TRBV7-9 and TRBJ2-7; 7 positions agree with TRBD1. The specimen comprised cultured PBMCs, sampled from culture after CMV antigen stimulation. This receptor was obtained from a human donor in good health (CMV status not recorded). Some clones in this sample may be carry-over from other donors' samples. Written as DNA, the CDR3 is TGTGCCAGCTTGGACAGGAGCTCCTACGAGCAGTACTTC. This sequence encodes CASLDRSSYEQYF.